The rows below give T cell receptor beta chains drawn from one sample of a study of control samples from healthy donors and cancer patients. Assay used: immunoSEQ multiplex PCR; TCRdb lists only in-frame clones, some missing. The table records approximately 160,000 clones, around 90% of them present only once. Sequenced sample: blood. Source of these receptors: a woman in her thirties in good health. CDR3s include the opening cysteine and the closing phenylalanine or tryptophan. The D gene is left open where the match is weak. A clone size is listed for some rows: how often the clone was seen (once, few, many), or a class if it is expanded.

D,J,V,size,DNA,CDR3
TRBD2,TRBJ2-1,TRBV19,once,TGTGCCAGTACCCCCCCCACTAGCGGAATCTACAATGAGCAGTTCTTC,CASTPPTSGIYNEQFF
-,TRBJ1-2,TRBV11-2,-,TGTGCCAGCAGCTTAGGGGTGGGGCAGACCAATTATGGCTACACCTTC,CASSLGVGQTNYGYTF
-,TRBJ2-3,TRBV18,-,TGTGCCAGCTCACCCAGGCTACCCCAAGATACGCAGTATTTT,CASSPRLPQDTQYF
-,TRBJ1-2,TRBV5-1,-,TGCGCCAGCAGTTTAGATCGACAGGCTAGTGGCTACACCTTC,CASSLDRQASGYTF
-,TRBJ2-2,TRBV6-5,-,TGTGCCAGCAGTTACTCCCGGTTCGCGAACACCGGGGAGCTGTTTTTT,CASSYSRFANTGELFF
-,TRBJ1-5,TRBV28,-,TGTGCCAGTTGGGACAGCAATCAGCCCCAGCATTTT,CASWDSNQPQHF
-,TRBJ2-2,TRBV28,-,TGTGCCAGCAGTGACCCGGGTACCGGGAGGGAGCTGTTTTTT,CASSDPGTGRELFF
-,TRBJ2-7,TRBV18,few,TGTGCCAGCTCACTAGGACTGGGGTACGAGCAGTACTTC,CASSLGLGYEQYF
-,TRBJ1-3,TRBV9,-,TGTGCCAGCAGCGTAGGTCCGGGCCGCACCATATATTTT,CASSVGPGRTIYF
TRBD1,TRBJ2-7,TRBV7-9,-,TGTGCCAGCAGCTTAGCGTCTGGACAGGGGGCGGCGGTTTTC,CASSLASGQGAAVF
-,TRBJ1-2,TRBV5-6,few,TGTGCCAGCAGCTTGGGACAGGAGGATGGCTACACCTTC,CASSLGQEDGYTF
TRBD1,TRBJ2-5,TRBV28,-,TGTGCCAGCAGTTTTTGGGACAGGGGAGAGACCCAGTACTTC,CASSFWDRGETQYF
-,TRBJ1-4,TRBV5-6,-,TGTGCCAGCAGCTTGGAGGGAAATGTGGGTGAAAAACTGTTTTTT,CASSLEGNVGEKLFF
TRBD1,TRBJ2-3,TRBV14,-,TGTGCCAGCAGCGGCCGACAGGGAAGGGATACGCAGTATTTT,CASSGRQGRDTQYF
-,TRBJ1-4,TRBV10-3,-,TGTGCCATCAGTGAGGGGCTTGTTAATGAAAAACTGTTTTTT,CAISEGLVNEKLFF
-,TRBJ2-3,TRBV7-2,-,TGTGCCAGCAGCGCCCCTGCCGGGAGAACAGATACGCAGTATTTT,CASSAPAGRTDTQYF
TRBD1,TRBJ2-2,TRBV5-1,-,TGCGCCAGCAGCTTGGACAGGGGCACCGGGGAGCTGTTTTTT,CASSLDRGTGELFF
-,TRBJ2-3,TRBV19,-,TGTGCCAGTAGAGGGGGCGGGAGCGGAGCAGATACGCAGTATTTT,CASRGGGSGADTQYF
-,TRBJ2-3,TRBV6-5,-,TGTGCCAGCATGGGGCGGGTGGGCACAGATACGCAGTATTTT,CASMGRVGTDTQYF
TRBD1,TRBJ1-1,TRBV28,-,TGTGCCAGCAACCCTCCGGGACAGGGGACTGAAGCTTTCTTT,CASNPPGQGTEAFF
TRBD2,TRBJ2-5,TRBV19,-,TGTGCCAGTAGTAAACGCGCAGGAACTAGCGGGAGGGCCGGGGAGACCCAGTACTTC,CASSKRAGTSGRAGETQYF
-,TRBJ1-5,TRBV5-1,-,TGCGCCAGCAGCTTGTCGGGGGCCGGTAATCAGCCCCAGCATTTT,CASSLSGAGNQPQHF
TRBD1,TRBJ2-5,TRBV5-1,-,TGCGCCAGCAGTTCGGGACAGGGGGCCTGGGGGACCCAGTACTTC,CASSSGQGAWGTQYF
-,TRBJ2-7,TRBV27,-,TGTGCCAGCAGTTTATGGGTCTCGGGTTCCCCCTACGAGCAGTACTTC,CASSLWVSGSPYEQYF
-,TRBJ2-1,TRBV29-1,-,TGCAGCGTTGCCCCGGATTGGCCAGGGAGCTCCTACAATGAGCAGTTCTTC,CSVAPDWPGSSYNEQFF
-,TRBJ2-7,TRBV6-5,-,TGTGCCAGCGGACAAACCTACGAGCAGTACTTC,CASGQTYEQYF
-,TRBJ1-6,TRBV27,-,TGTGCCAGCAGTTTATCTATCGTCCTGAACTATAATTCACCCCTCCACTTT,CASSLSIVLNYNSPLHF
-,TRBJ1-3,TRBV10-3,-,TGTGCCATCAGTGACCCAGTCTCTGGAAACACCATATATTTT,CAISDPVSGNTIYF
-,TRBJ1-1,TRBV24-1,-,TGTGCCACCGAAGACGGCACTGAAGCTTTCTTT,CATEDGTEAFF
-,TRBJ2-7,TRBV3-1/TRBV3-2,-,TGTGCCAGCAGCCAAGTACAGGGCGGCGAGCAGTACTTC,CASSQVQGGEQYF
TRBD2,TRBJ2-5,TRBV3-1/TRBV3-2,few,TGTGCCAGCAGCCGCGGGACTAGCGGGAGCATTTTGGGGGAGACCCAGTACTTC,CASSRGTSGSILGETQYF
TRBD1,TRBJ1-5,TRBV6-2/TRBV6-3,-,TGTGCCAGCAGTCTTAGACCCATTCGACAGGGCAACCAGCCCCAGCATTTT,CASSLRPIRQGNQPQHF
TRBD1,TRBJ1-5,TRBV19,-,TGTGCCAGTAGAGATAGGGACAGGCACAATCAGCCCCAGCATTTT,CASRDRDRHNQPQHF
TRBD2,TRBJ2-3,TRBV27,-,TGTGCCAGCAGTTTGTGGACGGGGGGAGATACGCAGTATTTT,CASSLWTGGDTQYF
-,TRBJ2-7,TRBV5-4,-,TGTGCCAGCAGCTTGAGGGGGAGAGCCTACGAGCAGTACTTC,CASSLRGRAYEQYF
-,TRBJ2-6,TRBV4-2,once,TGTGCCAGCGGGGCAGGGGGGTCCTCTGGGGCCAACGTCCTGACTTTC,CASGAGGSSGANVLTF
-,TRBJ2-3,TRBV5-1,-,TGCGCCAGCAGTGAGAACGGGGGAGAATGGGATACGCAGTATTTT,CASSENGGEWDTQYF
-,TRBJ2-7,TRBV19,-,TGTGCCAGTAGTATGAAGGTCTACTACGAGCAGTACTTC,CASSMKVYYEQYF
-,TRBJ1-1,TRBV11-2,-,TGTGCCAGCAGCTTAGGTAGGACCACTGAAGCTTTCTTT,CASSLGRTTEAFF
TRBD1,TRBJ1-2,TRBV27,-,TGTGCCAGCACTTCCGGGACAGGGGCCCCTTATGGCTACACCTTC,CASTSGTGAPYGYTF
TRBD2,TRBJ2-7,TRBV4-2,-,TGTGCCAGCAGCCAAGCTGCGGGAGCTGGGGAGCAGTACTTC,CASSQAAGAGEQYF
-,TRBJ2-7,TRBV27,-,TGTGCCAGCAGTTTATCTTACAGGGAATACGAGCAGTACTTC,CASSLSYREYEQYF
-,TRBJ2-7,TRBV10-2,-,TGCGCCAGCAGTGAAGGGGGAATAAGACTCGAGCAGTACTTC,CASSEGGIRLEQYF
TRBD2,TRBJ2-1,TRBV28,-,TGTGCCAGCAGGGGGGGGACTAGCATCAATGAGCAGTTCTTC,CASRGGTSINEQFF
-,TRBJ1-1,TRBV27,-,TGTGCCAGCAATCGATTTGCGGGAGCGAACACTGAAGCTTTCTTT,CASNRFAGANTEAFF
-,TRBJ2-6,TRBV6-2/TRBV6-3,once,TGTGCCAGCAGTTACGGGGACTCTGGGGCCAACGTCCTGACTTTC,CASSYGDSGANVLTF
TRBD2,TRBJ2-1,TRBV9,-,TGTGCCAGCAGCGTAGACGGCGGGAGCTCCTACAATGAGCAGTTCTTC,CASSVDGGSSYNEQFF
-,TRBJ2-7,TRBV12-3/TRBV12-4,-,TGTGCCAGCAGTTTTAACTCTTACGAGCAGTACTTC,CASSFNSYEQYF
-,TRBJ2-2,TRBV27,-,TGTGCCAGCTCAGACTGGGGGGCGGGCACCGGGGAGCTGTTTTTT,CASSDWGAGTGELFF
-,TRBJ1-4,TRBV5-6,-,TGTGCCAGCAGCTTGGTCGGCGCAACTAATGAAAAACTGTTTTTT,CASSLVGATNEKLFF
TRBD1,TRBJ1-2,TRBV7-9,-,TGTGCCAGCAGCTTAGAGACAGGGTACTATGGCTACACCTTC,CASSLETGYYGYTF
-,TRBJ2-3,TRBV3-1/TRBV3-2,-,TGTGCCAGCCCCCCAGGGGGGGAGGGTGGAGATACGCAGTATTTT,CASPPGGEGGDTQYF
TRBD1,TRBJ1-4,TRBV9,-,TGTGCCAGCAGCGCCACAGGGGCATATAATGAAAAACTGTTTTTT,CASSATGAYNEKLFF
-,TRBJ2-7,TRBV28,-,TGTGCCAGTCGGACTCGGATCTACGAGCAGTACTTC,CASRTRIYEQYF
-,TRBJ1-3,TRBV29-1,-,TGCAGCGCCAGAGCCGGAAACACCATATATTTT,CSARAGNTIYF